This is a list of T cell receptor beta chains from one sample in a study of shared clonotypes between healthy human individuals. Profiled with immunoSEQ multiplex PCR; TCRdb holds only in-frame clones, not every one. The table records fewer than 3 million clones, about nine tenths of them present only once. Sequenced input: naive CD4+ T cells from PBMCs. The receptors stem from a man younger than 35 in good health. Some clones in this sample may be carry-over from other donors' samples. CDR3s include the opening cysteine and the closing phenylalanine or tryptophan. D genes are given only for firm matches. The size field is filled for only some rows; it gives once, few, many or a size class.

clone size: NA
D gene: TRBD2
V gene: TRBV19
J gene: TRBJ2-1
CDR3 DNA: TGTGCCAGTAGTACCCTAGCGGGAGCCTACAATGAGCAGTTCTTC
CDR3 protein: CASSTLAGAYNEQFF

clone size: NA
D gene: NA
V gene: TRBV30
J gene: TRBJ2-2
CDR3 DNA: TGTGCCTGGAGTGTACTAGGGCAGGGGATTCGTACCGGGGAGCTGTTTTTT
CDR3 protein: CAWSVLGQGIRTGELFF

clone size: NA
D gene: NA
V gene: TRBV6-1
J gene: TRBJ2-5
CDR3 DNA: TGTGCCAGCAGCCCCCCGGGAGACGTAGAGACCCAGTACTTC
CDR3 protein: CASSPPGDVETQYF

clone size: NA
D gene: TRBD1
V gene: TRBV27
J gene: TRBJ1-1
CDR3 DNA: TGTGCCACCAAGGGACAGGGGGCAACTGAAGCTTTCTTT
CDR3 protein: CATKGQGATEAFF

clone size: NA
D gene: TRBD1
V gene: TRBV28
J gene: TRBJ2-2
CDR3 DNA: TGTGCCAGCAGACCAGGGGGCGGCTTACCCGGGGAGCTGTTTTTT
CDR3 protein: CASRPGGGLPGELFF

clone size: NA
D gene: NA
V gene: TRBV5-8
J gene: TRBJ1-4
CDR3 DNA: TGTGCCAGCAACCGGGGGCATGGTGAAAAACTGTTTTTT
CDR3 protein: CASNRGHGEKLFF

clone size: NA
D gene: NA
V gene: TRBV2
J gene: TRBJ1-5
CDR3 DNA: TGTGCCAGCAGTGAGGCAGCGTTCAGTCAGCCCCAGCATTTT
CDR3 protein: CASSEAAFSQPQHF

clone size: NA
D gene: TRBD1
V gene: TRBV5-3
J gene: TRBJ1-1
CDR3 DNA: TGTGCCAGAAGTGCCGGGACAGTGGGGCCGAACACTGAAGCTTTCTTT
CDR3 protein: CARSAGTVGPNTEAFF

clone size: NA
D gene: NA
V gene: TRBV11-2
J gene: TRBJ2-7
CDR3 DNA: TGTGCCAGCAGCTTAAACCGTCTCATCAGCACCGTTTCAGAGCAGTACTTC
CDR3 protein: CASSLNRLISTVSEQYF

clone size: NA
D gene: NA
V gene: TRBV20-1
J gene: TRBJ2-1
CDR3 DNA: TGCAGTGCCGCGGGGAGGAATGAGCAGTTCTTC
CDR3 protein: CSAAGRNEQFF

clone size: NA
D gene: NA
V gene: TRBV5-4
J gene: TRBJ2-7
CDR3 DNA: TGTGCCAGCAGCTTGATGGGGGGAAGTCTCGAGCAGTACTTC
CDR3 protein: CASSLMGGSLEQYF

clone size: NA
D gene: NA
V gene: TRBV18
J gene: TRBJ1-1
CDR3 DNA: TGTGCCAGCTCACCTCGCCCTAGAGCTTTGAACACTGAAGCTTTCTTT
CDR3 protein: CASSPRPRALNTEAFF

clone size: NA
D gene: NA
V gene: TRBV28
J gene: TRBJ2-2
CDR3 DNA: TGTGCCAGCAGTGTATTCAGGGGAACCGGGGAGCTGTTTTTT
CDR3 protein: CASSVFRGTGELFF

clone size: NA
D gene: TRBD1
V gene: TRBV9
J gene: TRBJ2-5
CDR3 DNA: TGTGCCAGCAGCGTAGTGGAGACAGGGGGCGGAGAGACCCAGTACTTC
CDR3 protein: CASSVVETGGGETQYF

clone size: NA
D gene: NA
V gene: TRBV5-5
J gene: TRBJ1-2
CDR3 DNA: TGTGCCAGCAGCTTGGAGCGCCAGACGTTTGGCTACACCTTC
CDR3 protein: CASSLERQTFGYTF

clone size: NA
D gene: NA
V gene: TRBV11-2
J gene: TRBJ1-1
CDR3 DNA: TGTGCCAGCAGCTTAAGTCGGTTGAACACTGAAGCTTTCTTT
CDR3 protein: CASSLSRLNTEAFF

clone size: NA
D gene: NA
V gene: TRBV21-1
J gene: TRBJ1-1
CDR3 DNA: TGTGCCAGCAGCAGTACGGGAGGACAGGAGAACACTGAAGCTTTCTTT
CDR3 protein: CASSSTGGQENTEAFF

clone size: NA
D gene: NA
V gene: TRBV12-5
J gene: TRBJ1-2
CDR3 DNA: TGTGCTAGTGCAACAGATGGCTATGGCTACACCTTC
CDR3 protein: CASATDGYGYTF

clone size: NA
D gene: NA
V gene: TRBV5-8
J gene: TRBJ1-2
CDR3 DNA: TGTGCCAGCAGCTTGGAGTGGGGGAACTATGGCTACACCTTC
CDR3 protein: CASSLEWGNYGYTF

clone size: NA
D gene: NA
V gene: TRBV4-3
J gene: TRBJ2-5
CDR3 DNA: TGCGCCAGCAGCCAAGATTTTTCGGGCAGGAACCTTTACTTC
CDR3 protein: CASSQDFSGRNLYF

clone size: NA
D gene: NA
V gene: TRBV28
J gene: TRBJ1-2
CDR3 DNA: TGTGCCAGCAGTCCCAGGGCCTGGTCCGTACCCAACTATGGCTACACCTTC
CDR3 protein: CASSPRAWSVPNYGYTF

clone size: NA
D gene: NA
V gene: TRBV5-4
J gene: TRBJ1-1
CDR3 DNA: TGTGCCAGCAGCTTGGGACGCAGCGCTGAAGCTTTCTTT
CDR3 protein: CASSLGRSAEAFF

clone size: NA
D gene: TRBD2
V gene: TRBV2
J gene: TRBJ2-4
CDR3 DNA: TGTGCCAGCAGGGATGCTAGCGGGAGTTACATTCAGTACTTC
CDR3 protein: CASRDASGSYIQYF

clone size: NA
D gene: TRBD2
V gene: TRBV2
J gene: TRBJ2-1
CDR3 DNA: TGTGCCAGCAGTGAAGGGACTAGGGGCGATGAGCAGTTCTTC
CDR3 protein: CASSEGTRGDEQFF

clone size: NA
D gene: NA
V gene: TRBV6-4
J gene: TRBJ2-1
CDR3 DNA: TGTGCCAGCAGTGACCCCTGGGGGGAGCAGTTCTTC
CDR3 protein: CASSDPWGEQFF

clone size: NA
D gene: NA
V gene: TRBV5-1
J gene: TRBJ2-3
CDR3 DNA: TGCGCCAGCAGCTTGGGGGTGCTAAATCCAGATACGCAGTATTTT
CDR3 protein: CASSLGVLNPDTQYF

clone size: NA
D gene: NA
V gene: TRBV5-1
J gene: TRBJ2-5
CDR3 DNA: TGCGCCAGCAGCCCCGGTACCGTGCAGACCCAGTACTTC
CDR3 protein: CASSPGTVQTQYF

clone size: NA
D gene: NA
V gene: TRBV19
J gene: TRBJ2-3
CDR3 DNA: TGTGCCAGTAGTATAGGCCGGCAGGGAAACACAGATACGCAGTATTTT
CDR3 protein: CASSIGRQGNTDTQYF

clone size: NA
D gene: NA
V gene: TRBV11-3
J gene: TRBJ2-7
CDR3 DNA: TGTGCCAGCAGCCTCGGCAGAACAGGGTACGAGCAGTACTTC
CDR3 protein: CASSLGRTGYEQYF

clone size: NA
D gene: NA
V gene: TRBV11-2
J gene: TRBJ2-2
CDR3 DNA: TGTGCCAGCAGCCCGAGGCCCGGGGAGCTGTTTTTT
CDR3 protein: CASSPRPGELFF

clone size: once
D gene: NA
V gene: TRBV28
J gene: TRBJ1-2
CDR3 DNA: TGTGCCAGCAGTCCGCGGACGAGCTACACCTTC
CDR3 protein: CASSPRTSYTF